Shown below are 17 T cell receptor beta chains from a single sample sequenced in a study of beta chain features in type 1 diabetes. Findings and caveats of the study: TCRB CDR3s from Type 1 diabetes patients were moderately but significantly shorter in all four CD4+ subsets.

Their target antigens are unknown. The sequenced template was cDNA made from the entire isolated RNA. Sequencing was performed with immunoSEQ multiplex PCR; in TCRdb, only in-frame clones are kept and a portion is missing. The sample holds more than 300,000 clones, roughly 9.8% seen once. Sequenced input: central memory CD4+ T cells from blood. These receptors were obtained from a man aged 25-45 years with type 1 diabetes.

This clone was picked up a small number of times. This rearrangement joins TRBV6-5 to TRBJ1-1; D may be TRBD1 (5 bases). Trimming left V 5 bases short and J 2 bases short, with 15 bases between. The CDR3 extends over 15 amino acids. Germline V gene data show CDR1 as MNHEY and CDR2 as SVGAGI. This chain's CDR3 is CASSPKYQGNTEAFF. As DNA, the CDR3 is TGTGCCAGCAGTCCTAAGTACCAGGGTAACACTGAAGCTTTCTTT.

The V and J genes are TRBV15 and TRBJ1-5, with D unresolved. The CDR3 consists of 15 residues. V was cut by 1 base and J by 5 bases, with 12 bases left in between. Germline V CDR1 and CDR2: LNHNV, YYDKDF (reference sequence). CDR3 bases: TGTGCCACCAGCAGAGTAATGGGATTAGATCAGCCCCAGCATTTT. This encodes CATSRVMGLDQPQHF.

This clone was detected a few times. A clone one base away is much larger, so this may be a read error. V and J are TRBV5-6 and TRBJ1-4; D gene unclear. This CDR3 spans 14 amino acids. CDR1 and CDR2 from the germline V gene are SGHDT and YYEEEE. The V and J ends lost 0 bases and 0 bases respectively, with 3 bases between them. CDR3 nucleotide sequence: TGTGCCAGCAGCTTGGTAGCAACTAATGAAAAACTGTTTTTT. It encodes CASSLVATNEKLFF.

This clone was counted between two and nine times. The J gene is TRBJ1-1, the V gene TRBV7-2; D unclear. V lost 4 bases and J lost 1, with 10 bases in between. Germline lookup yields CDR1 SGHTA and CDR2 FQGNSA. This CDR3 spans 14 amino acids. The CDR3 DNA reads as TGTGCCAGCAGCTCCCCGGCGGGGAACACTGAAGCTTTCTTT. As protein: CASSSPAGNTEAFF.

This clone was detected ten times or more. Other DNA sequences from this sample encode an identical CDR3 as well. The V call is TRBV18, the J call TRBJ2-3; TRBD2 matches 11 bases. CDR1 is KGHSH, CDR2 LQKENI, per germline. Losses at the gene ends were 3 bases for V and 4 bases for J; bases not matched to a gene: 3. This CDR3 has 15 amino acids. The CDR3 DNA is TGTGCCAGCTCACCTCCGGGACTAGCGGCAGATACGCAGTATTTT. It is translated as CASSPPGLAADTQYF. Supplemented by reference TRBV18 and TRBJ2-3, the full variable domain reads NAGVMQNPRHLVRRRGQEARLRCSPMKGHSHVYWYRQLPEEGLKFMVYLQKENIIDESGMPKERFSAEFPKEGPSILRIQQVVRGDSAAYFCASSPPGLAADTQYFGPGTRLTVL.

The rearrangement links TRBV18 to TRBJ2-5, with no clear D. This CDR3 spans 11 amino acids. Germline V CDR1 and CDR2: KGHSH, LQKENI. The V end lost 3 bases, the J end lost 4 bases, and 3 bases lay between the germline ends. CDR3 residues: CASSPGETQYF. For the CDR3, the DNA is TGTGCCAGCTCACCGGGAGAGACCCAGTACTTC.

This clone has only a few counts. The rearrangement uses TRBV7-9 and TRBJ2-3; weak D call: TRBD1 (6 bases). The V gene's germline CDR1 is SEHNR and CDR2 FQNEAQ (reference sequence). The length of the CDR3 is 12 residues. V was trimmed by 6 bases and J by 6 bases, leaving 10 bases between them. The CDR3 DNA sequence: TGTGCCAGCAGATCCACAGGGGATACGCAGTATTTT. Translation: CASRSTGDTQYF.

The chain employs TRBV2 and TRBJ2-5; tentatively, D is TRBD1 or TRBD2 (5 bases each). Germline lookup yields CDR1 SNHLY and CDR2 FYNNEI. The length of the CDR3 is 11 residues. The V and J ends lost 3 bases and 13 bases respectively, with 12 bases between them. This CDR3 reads CASSEELGRYF. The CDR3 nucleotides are TGTGCCAGCAGTGAGGAACTGGGACGGTACTTC.

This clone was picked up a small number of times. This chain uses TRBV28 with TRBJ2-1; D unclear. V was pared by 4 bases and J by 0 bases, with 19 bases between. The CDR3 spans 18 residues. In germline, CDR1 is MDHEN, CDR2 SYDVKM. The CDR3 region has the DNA TGTGCCAGCAGTTCCTGGACGGAACTGGCGATCTCCTACAATGAGCAGTTCTTC. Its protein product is CASSSWTELAISYNEQFF.

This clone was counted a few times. The chain's CDR3 is CASSVGGPLSDNEQFF. As DNA, the CDR3 is TGTGCCAGCAGCGTAGGAGGCCCTTTGTCGGACAATGAGCAGTTCTTC. The rearrangement joins TRBV9 to TRBJ2-1, with D unresolved. The V end was cut by 0 bases, the J end by 5 bases, with 15 bases between. Per germline, CDR1 SGDLS and CDR2 YYNGEE. There are 16 residues in the CDR3.

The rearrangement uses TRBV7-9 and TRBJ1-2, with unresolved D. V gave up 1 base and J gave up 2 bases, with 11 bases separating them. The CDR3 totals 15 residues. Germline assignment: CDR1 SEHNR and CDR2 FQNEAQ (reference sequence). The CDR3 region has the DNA TGTGCCAGCAGCTTAGATGGCAGCGGGAACTATGGCTACACCTTC. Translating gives CASSLDGSGNYGYTF.

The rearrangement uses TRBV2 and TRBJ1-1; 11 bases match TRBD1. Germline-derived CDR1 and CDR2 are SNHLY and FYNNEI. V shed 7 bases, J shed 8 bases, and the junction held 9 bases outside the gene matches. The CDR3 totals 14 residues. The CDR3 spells CASKGQGAFHEAFF. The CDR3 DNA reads TGTGCCAGCAAAGGACAGGGGGCGTTCCACGAAGCTTTCTTT.

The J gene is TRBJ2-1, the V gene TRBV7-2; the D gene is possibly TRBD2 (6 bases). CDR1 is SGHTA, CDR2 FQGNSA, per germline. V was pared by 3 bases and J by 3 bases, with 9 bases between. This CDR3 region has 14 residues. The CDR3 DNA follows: TGTGCCAGCAGCTTTTTAGCGGTCTACAATGAGCAGTTCTTC. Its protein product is CASSFLAVYNEQFF.

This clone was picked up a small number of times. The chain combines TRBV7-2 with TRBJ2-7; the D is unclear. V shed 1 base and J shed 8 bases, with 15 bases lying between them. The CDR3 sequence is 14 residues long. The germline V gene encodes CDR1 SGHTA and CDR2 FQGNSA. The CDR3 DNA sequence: TGTGCCAGCAGCTTAGGGGGTGGAGAGTATAAGCAGTACTTC. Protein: CASSLGGGEYKQYF.

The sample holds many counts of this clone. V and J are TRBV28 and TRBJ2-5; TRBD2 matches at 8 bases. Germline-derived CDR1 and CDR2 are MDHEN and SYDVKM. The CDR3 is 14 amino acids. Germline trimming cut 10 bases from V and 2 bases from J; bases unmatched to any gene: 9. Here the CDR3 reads CATGRVTAQETQYF. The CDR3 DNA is TGTGCCACCGGGAGGGTGACAGCTCAAGAGACCCAGTACTTC.

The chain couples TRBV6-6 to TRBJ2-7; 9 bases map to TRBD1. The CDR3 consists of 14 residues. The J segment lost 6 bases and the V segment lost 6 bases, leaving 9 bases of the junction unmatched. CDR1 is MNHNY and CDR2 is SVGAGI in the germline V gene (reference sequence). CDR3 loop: CASRLQGAKGEQYF. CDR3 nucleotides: TGTGCCAGCAGACTACAGGGGGCAAAGGGCGAGCAGTACTTC.

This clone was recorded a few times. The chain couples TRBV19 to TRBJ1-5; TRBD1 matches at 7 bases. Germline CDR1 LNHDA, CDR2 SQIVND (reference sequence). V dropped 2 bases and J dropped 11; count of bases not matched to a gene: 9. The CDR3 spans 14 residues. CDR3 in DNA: TGTGCCAGTAGTATATCGCCTACAGGGGATGCCCAGCATTTT. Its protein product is CASSISPTGDAQHF.